This T cell receptor (beta chain) originates from a study of beta chain features in type 1 diabetes. Study-level information: Sorted cells, 107,917,701 in number, were examined across all samples. General study points: All four CD4+ subsets of Type 1 diabetes patients contained TCRB CDR3s that were moderately but significantly shorter. The similarity of naive, central memory and Treg TCRB repertoires appeared greater among patients than among healthy donors.

Note on this clone: Its antigen is undetermined.

The sequenced template was cDNA made from the entire isolated RNA. Sequencing was performed with immunoSEQ multiplex PCR; in TCRdb, only in-frame clones are kept and a portion is missing. The sample shows 900,000 or so clones, roughly a sixth of them seen only once. A sort by CD45RO/CCR7/CD25/CD127/CD95/CD27 yielded CD4+ naive, central memory, regulatory and stem cell-like memory cells. This receptor was identified in a woman between 18 and 29 years old in good health. What was sequenced was naive CD4+ T cells from blood.

In DNA form, the CDR3 reads TGTGCCAGCAGGATGTTCCTCGGCTACGAGCAGTACTTC. This codes for CASRMFLGYEQYF. The chain links TRBV6-1 to TRBJ2-7; D is unresolved. Germline-derived CDR1 and CDR2 are MNHNS and SASEGT. The CDR3 contains 13 residues. V lost 6 bases to trimming and J lost 3 bases, with 12 bases between them.